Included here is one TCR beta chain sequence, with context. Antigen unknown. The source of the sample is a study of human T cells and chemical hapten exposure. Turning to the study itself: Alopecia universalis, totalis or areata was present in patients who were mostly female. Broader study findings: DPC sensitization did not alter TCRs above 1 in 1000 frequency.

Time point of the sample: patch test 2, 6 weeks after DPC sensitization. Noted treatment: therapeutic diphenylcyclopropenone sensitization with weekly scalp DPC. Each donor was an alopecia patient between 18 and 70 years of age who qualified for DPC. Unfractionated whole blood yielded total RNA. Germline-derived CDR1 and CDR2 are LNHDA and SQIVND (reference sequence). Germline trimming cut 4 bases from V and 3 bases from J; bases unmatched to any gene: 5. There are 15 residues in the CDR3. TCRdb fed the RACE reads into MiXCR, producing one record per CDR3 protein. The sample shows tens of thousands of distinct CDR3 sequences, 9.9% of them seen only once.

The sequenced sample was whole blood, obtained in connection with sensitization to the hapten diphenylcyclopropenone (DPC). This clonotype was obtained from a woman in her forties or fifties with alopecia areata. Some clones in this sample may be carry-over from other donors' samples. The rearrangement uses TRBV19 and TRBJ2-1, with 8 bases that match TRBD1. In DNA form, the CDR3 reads TGTGCCAGTAGTAGGGGGACAGGCTTCTACAATGAGCAGTTCTTC. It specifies CASSRGTGFYNEQFF.